The 3 T cell receptor beta chains below were found in one sample sequenced in a study of CD8 T cells in Susac syndrome. RNA was extracted with the RNeasy kit, and a quantity of about 0.45 to 1 ug was reverse transcribed using random hexamers. MiXCR, applied by TCRdb to the immunoSEQ multiplex PCR reads, yields one record per CDR3 protein. The sample includes roughly 80,000 distinct CDR3 sequences, roughly 94% of them seen just once. Sequenced material: CD8+ T cells from PBMCs. These receptors originate from a human donor with Susac syndrome.

V gene TRBV7-9 combines with J gene TRBJ2-7, with 9 positions matching TRBD2. After removal of 5 bases from V and 0 bases from J, the junction contained 2 bases not matched to a gene. Per germline, CDR1 SEHNR and CDR2 FQNEAQ (reference sequence). The CDR3 is 14 amino acids. CDR3 nucleotides: TGTGCCAGCAGCACGACTAGCGGCTCCTACGAGCAGTACTTC. Translation gives CASSTTSGSYEQYF.

This clonotype has only a few counts. The V gene is TRBV7-8, the J gene TRBJ2-7, with unresolved D. There are 13 residues in the CDR3. The ends were cut back, 6 bases at V and 3 bases at J, with 12 bases in the middle. Germline CDR1 is SGHVS and CDR2 is FQNEAQ. CDR3 region: CASRGDQDYEQYF. CDR3 DNA: TGTGCCAGCAGAGGAGACCAGGACTACGAGCAGTACTTC.

This clonotype was seen a single time. This sequence joins TRBV27 and TRBJ2-7, with 9 bases that match TRBD1. The CDR3 has 17 residues. Per the germline V gene, CDR1 is MNHEY and CDR2 is SMNVEV (reference sequence). Trimming at V came to 4 bases and at J to 6 bases, leaving 16 bases not matched to a gene. This chain's CDR3 is CASSSQNSGTGYREQYF. Here the CDR3 DNA reads TGTGCCAGCAGTTCCCAGAATTCCGGGACAGGGTACCGCGAGCAGTACTTC.